This TCR beta chain is drawn from a study of T cells after somatic rescue of genetic block. CDR1 and CDR2 (germline): MDHEN, SYDVKM. Trimming cost V 11 bases and J 4 bases, with 17 bases left between them. CDR3 length equals 13 residues. The repertoire was sequenced with immunoSEQ multiplex PCR; TCRdb's copy has only in-frame clones and lacks some. Among 110,000 or so clones listed, around 90% were seen once. This sequence joins TRBV28 and TRBJ1-1; TRBD1 is a possible D gene (5 bases). Sample: peripheral blood mononuclear cells (PBMCs). The receptor's source is a woman aged 18-35 years. The CDR3 spells CASRAGRSTEAFF. DNA for the CDR3: TGTGCCTCCAGGGCAGGACGGAGCACTGAAGCTTTCTTT. Together with reference TRBV28 and TRBJ1-1, the CDR3 gives the full variable domain: DVKVTQSSRYLVKRTGEKVFLECVQDMDHENMFWYRQDPGLGLRLIYFSYDVKMKEKGDIPEGYSVSREKKERFSLILESASTNQTSMYLCASRAGRSTEAFFGQGTRLTVV.